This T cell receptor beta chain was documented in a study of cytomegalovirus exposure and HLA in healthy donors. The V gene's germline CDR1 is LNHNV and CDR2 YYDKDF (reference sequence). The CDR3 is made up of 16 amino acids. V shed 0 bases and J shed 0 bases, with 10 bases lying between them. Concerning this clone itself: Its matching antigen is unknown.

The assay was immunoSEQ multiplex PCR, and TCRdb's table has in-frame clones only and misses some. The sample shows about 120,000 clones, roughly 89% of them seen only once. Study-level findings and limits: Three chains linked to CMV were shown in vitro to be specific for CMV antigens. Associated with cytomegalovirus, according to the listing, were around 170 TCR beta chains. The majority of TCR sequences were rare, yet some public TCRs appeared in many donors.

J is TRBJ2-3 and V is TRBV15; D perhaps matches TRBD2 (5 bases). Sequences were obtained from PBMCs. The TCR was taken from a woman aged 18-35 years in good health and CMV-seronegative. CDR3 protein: CATSRDLPGSTDTQYF. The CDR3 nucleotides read TGTGCCACCAGCAGAGATTTACCGGGAAGCACAGATACGCAGTATTTT.